This is a list of T cell receptor beta chains from one sample in a study of T cell changes during pregnancy in multiple sclerosis. Only in-frame clones appear in the TCRdb table, and some are missing; sequencing was by immunoSEQ multiplex PCR. The sample shows just over 80,000 clones, about 95% of them seen only once. Here the sequenced sample was peripheral blood, taken in the second trimester of pregnancy. The receptors derive from a female donor with multiple sclerosis, enrolled in a pregnancy study. Both conserved end residues are part of each CDR3. Each record gives: clone size, J gene, V gene, D gene, CDR3 protein, CDR3 DNA. D genes are given only for firm matches. The size field is filled for only some rows; it gives once, few, many or a size class.

. TRBJ2-1 TRBV11-3 TRBD2 CASSLGTTSSSYNEQFF TGTGCCAGCAGCTTAGGTACGACTAGCTCATCCTACAATGAGCAGTTCTTC
. TRBJ2-5 TRBV7-6 . CASSLAPGKETQYF TGTGCCAGCAGCTTAGCTCCAGGGAAAGAGACCCAGTACTTC
. TRBJ2-7 TRBV30 . CAWSIGGEQYF TGTGCCTGGAGTATCGGAGGGGAGCAGTACTTC
. TRBJ1-1 TRBV6-6 . CASSYSHRIEAFF TGTGCCAGCAGTTACTCCCACAGGATTGAAGCTTTCTTT
. TRBJ2-3 TRBV5-4 TRBD1 CASSLPTGTGSTDTQYF TGTGCCAGCAGCTTACCCACCGGGACAGGGAGCACAGATACGCAGTATTTT
. TRBJ1-1 TRBV2 . CASSDRAGWDTEAFF TGTGCCAGCAGTGATAGGGCAGGGTGGGACACTGAAGCTTTCTTT
. TRBJ1-1 TRBV28 TRBD1 CASRRRDRGRRDTEAFF TGTGCCAGCAGGCGCCGGGACAGGGGGCGCAGGGACACTGAAGCTTTCTTT
. TRBJ1-2 TRBV7-9 . CASSPPGDYGYTF TGTGCCAGCAGCCCGCCCGGGGACTATGGCTACACCTTC
. TRBJ2-3 TRBV5-6 TRBD2 CASSAGTSLHSDTQYF TGTGCCAGCAGCGCGGGGACTAGCCTCCATTCAGATACGCAGTATTTT
. TRBJ2-1 TRBV27 TRBD1 CASTHGTALYNEQFF TGTGCCAGCACCCATGGGACAGCTCTTTACAATGAGCAGTTCTTC
once TRBJ2-7 TRBV7-9 . CASSLLNYEQYF TGTGCCAGCAGCTTGTTAAACTACGAGCAGTACTTC
. TRBJ2-1 TRBV29-1 TRBD1 CSVDRQGNFEQFF TGCAGCGTTGATCGACAGGGGAACTTTGAGCAGTTCTTC
. TRBJ2-5 TRBV7-2 TRBD1 CASSLTGGLSQETQYF TGTGCCAGCAGCTTGACAGGGGGTTTATCTCAGGAGACCCAGTACTTC
. TRBJ2-2 TRBV9 . CASSVEGGGRELFF TGTGCCAGCAGCGTAGAGGGGGGGGGCCGGGAGCTGTTTTTT
. TRBJ2-2 TRBV9 TRBD2 CASSPHLAGGQGGELFF TGTGCCAGCAGCCCACACCTAGCGGGAGGGCAAGGCGGGGAGCTGTTTTTT
. TRBJ2-3 TRBV19 . CASSILGASTDTQYF TGTGCCAGTAGTATCCTGGGCGCTAGCACAGATACGCAGTATTTT
. TRBJ2-7 TRBV9 . CASSVSAGPPYEQYF TGTGCCAGCAGCGTATCTGCGGGACCCCCCTACGAGCAGTACTTC
. TRBJ2-7 TRBV4-2 TRBD2 CASSQDRLAVSYEQYF TGTGCCAGCAGCCAAGATCGGCTAGCGGTTTCCTACGAGCAGTACTTC
. TRBJ2-1 TRBV19 TRBD2 CASSPGLAERMGSYNEQFF TGTGCCAGTAGTCCGGGACTAGCGGAACGGATGGGCTCCTACAATGAGCAGTTCTTC
once TRBJ2-1 TRBV5-1 TRBD2 CASSPGTSGIDQFF TGCGCCAGCAGCCCCGGGACTAGCGGCATTGATCAGTTCTTC
. TRBJ1-1 TRBV5-1 . CASSSIQGQRAFF TGCGCCAGCAGCTCAATTCAAGGACAGCGAGCTTTCTTT
. TRBJ1-1 TRBV9 TRBD1 CASSVEDRGPIRDTEAFF TGTGCCAGCAGCGTCGAGGACAGGGGCCCCATTCGGGACACTGAAGCTTTCTTT
. TRBJ2-7 TRBV28 . CATRRSGSYEQYF TGTGCCACCCGTCGGAGCGGTTCCTACGAGCAGTACTTC
once TRBJ2-7 TRBV10-2 TRBD1 CASSEFGTDTSYEQYF TGCGCCAGCAGTGAATTTGGGACAGACACATCCTACGAGCAGTACTTC
. TRBJ2-6 TRBV6-1 TRBD1 CASRTGGSGANVLTF TGTGCCAGCAGGACAGGGGGCTCTGGGGCCAACGTCCTGACTTTC
. TRBJ2-1 TRBV29-1 . CSVEGGEEQFF TGCAGCGTTGAAGGGGGCGAAGAGCAGTTCTTC
. TRBJ2-7 TRBV28 TRBD1 CASMENRGYEQYF TGTGCCAGCATGGAGAACAGGGGCTACGAGCAGTACTTC
. TRBJ2-2 TRBV7-3 . CASSLSPGNTGELFF TGTGCCAGCAGCTTAAGTCCGGGTAACACCGGGGAGCTGTTTTTT
once TRBJ1-2 TRBV12-5 . CASGLVRGAPYGYTF TGTGCTAGTGGTTTGGTCCGGGGGGCCCCGTATGGCTACACCTTC
. TRBJ1-2 TRBV28 . CASSLRPGALGYGYTF TGTGCCAGCAGTTTACGCCCAGGGGCGTTGGGTTATGGCTACACCTTC
. TRBJ1-1 TRBV6-5 TRBD1 CASNTQGVTEAFF TGTGCCAGCAATACACAGGGGGTCACTGAAGCTTTCTTT
. TRBJ2-5 TRBV9 TRBD2 CASSAGGLAGETQYF TGTGCCAGCAGCGCGGGGGGACTAGCGGGAGAGACCCAGTACTTC
. TRBJ2-5 TRBV30 . CAWSVRGLETQYF TGTGCCTGGAGTGTACGGGGGTTGGAGACCCAGTACTTC
. TRBJ1-1 TRBV7-8 . CASSLVGQGIHTEAFF TGTGCCAGCAGCTTAGTGGGCCAGGGTATCCACACTGAAGCTTTCTTT
. TRBJ2-7 TRBV7-2 TRBD2 CASSFASGSSSYEQYF TGTGCCAGCAGCTTCGCCAGCGGGAGCAGCTCCTACGAGCAGTACTTC
. TRBJ1-2 TRBV13 . CASSFLNRADGYTF TGTGCCAGCAGCTTTCTAAACAGGGCTGATGGCTACACCTTC
. TRBJ1-3 TRBV2 . CASSVPSGSLTGNTIYF TGTGCCAGCAGTGTACCCAGTGGCTCTTTGACTGGAAACACCATATATTTT
. TRBJ2-5 TRBV6-6 . CASSYGHQGGGETQYF TGTGCCAGCAGTTACGGGCACCAGGGAGGCGGGGAGACCCAGTACTTC
. TRBJ1-4 TRBV19 TRBD1 CASSNRDRVFEKLFF TGTGCCAGTAGTAACCGGGACAGGGTTTTTGAAAAACTGTTTTTT
. TRBJ2-6 TRBV7-9 . CASSSGASGANVLTF TGTGCCAGCAGTTCCGGTGCGTCTGGGGCCAACGTCCTGACTTTC
few TRBJ2-1 TRBV6-1 . CASSVGSGDAYNEQFF TGTGCCAGCAGTGTAGGGTCGGGAGATGCCTACAATGAGCAGTTCTTC
. TRBJ2-7 TRBV6-5 . CASSPSGGRSYEQYF TGTGCCAGCAGTCCCTCCGGGGGGCGATCCTACGAGCAGTACTTC
few TRBJ2-1 TRBV19 . CASNTVRPGQIFYNEQFF TGTGCCAGTAACACCGTCCGACCGGGACAAATTTTCTACAATGAGCAGTTCTTC
. TRBJ2-2 TRBV5-1 TRBD2 CASSLYSSGSRAGELFF TGCGCCAGCAGCTTGTATTCTAGCGGGAGTAGGGCCGGGGAGCTGTTTTTT
. TRBJ1-3 TRBV2 . CASRKGEAGNTIYF TGTGCCAGCAGGAAAGGAGAGGCTGGAAACACCATATATTTT
. TRBJ2-7 TRBV27 TRBD1 CASSGTGGLYEQYF TGTGCCAGCAGTGGGACAGGGGGTTTGTACGAGCAGTACTTC
. TRBJ2-7 TRBV30 TRBD1 CAWSVDRVSYEQYF TGTGCCTGGAGTGTTGACAGGGTCTCCTACGAGCAGTACTTC
. TRBJ2-3 TRBV5-4 TRBD2 CASTSGATTDTQYF TGTGCCAGCACTAGCGGGGCGACCACAGATACGCAGTATTTT
. TRBJ2-2 TRBV15 . CATSSAIGELFF TGTGCCACCAGCAGCGCGATCGGGGAGCTGTTTTTT
. TRBJ2-2 TRBV19 . CASRTRDTGELFF TGTGCCAGTCGTACTAGAGACACCGGGGAGCTGTTTTTT
. TRBJ2-2 TRBV7-9 . CASSPQGMGELFF TGTGCCAGCAGCCCTCAGGGGATGGGGGAGCTGTTTTTT
. TRBJ2-7 TRBV18 TRBD2 CASSPPGLAVGGDEQYF TGTGCCAGCTCACCACCGGGACTAGCGGTTGGGGGCGACGAGCAGTACTTC
. TRBJ2-2 TRBV15 TRBD2 CATSRSTGGPNTGELFF TGTGCCACCAGCAGGTCGACGGGGGGTCCGAACACCGGGGAGCTGTTTTTT
. TRBJ1-1 TRBV6-5 . CASSYSGGTAFF TGTGCCAGCAGTTACTCGGGGGGAACAGCTTTCTTT
many TRBJ1-4 TRBV27 TRBD1 CASSLSTGEYEKLFF TGTGCCAGCAGCCTATCGACAGGGGAGTATGAAAAACTGTTTTTT
. TRBJ1-2 TRBV30 . CAWTRWGGVYGYTF TGTGCCTGGACCCGTTGGGGGGGCGTTTATGGCTACACCTTC
. TRBJ2-1 TRBV4-2 . CASRQGQNNEQFF TGTGCCAGCAGGCAAGGACAGAACAATGAGCAGTTCTTC
. TRBJ2-5 TRBV5-1 . CASSLDPQQETQYF TGCGCCAGCAGCTTGGATCCACAACAAGAGACCCAGTACTTC
. TRBJ1-5 TRBV4-3 . CASSQGVHSNQPQHF TGCGCCAGCAGCCAGGGAGTCCATAGCAATCAGCCCCAGCATTTT
. TRBJ2-3 TRBV30 . CAWSVGSGQYF TGTGCCTGGAGTGTAGGGAGTGGGCAGTATTTT